This T cell receptor (beta chain) was retrieved from a study of monozygotic twins with cystic fibrosis. Findings and caveats of the study: V usage most resembled the co-twin in 13 of 16 pairs. Low clonality (median roughly 0.01) suggested a mostly naive repertoire.

Measured with immunoSEQ multiplex PCR; TCRdb has only the in-frame clones, and not every one. The sample contains some 9,600 clones, roughly nine tenths of which appear only once. In regard to this clone: Its antigen is unidentified.

This clonotype was obtained from a boy aged 2 to 9 with cystic fibrosis. Sequencing was done on a sample of blood.

CDR3 in amino acids: CASTRTGTNTEAFF. CDR3 in DNA: TGTGCCAGCACCCGGACAGGAACGAACACTGAAGCTTTCTTT. The V gene is TRBV6-1, the J gene TRBJ1-1; TRBD1 matches 7 bases. The CDR3 spans 14 residues. After removal of 7 bases from V and 1 base from J, the junction contained 6 bases not matched to a gene. Germline CDR1 MNHNS, CDR2 SASEGT.